This TCR beta chain was identified in a study of Ad26.COV2.S vaccination and SARS-CoV-2 variants. Study-level information: Enrollment placed the donor in the COV1001 Ad26.COV2.S trial arm. Participants got Ad26.COV2.S intramuscularly, once or twice 56 days apart. Study conclusions and caveats: The TCR-based breadth and depth measures might underestimate overall T cell responses.

Indicated treatment: around 19 received Ad26.COV2.S at low or high dose, single or two shots; about 5 received placebo; per-sample allocation not given. All samples were drawn on day 63, counting from the first vaccine or placebo injection. Its platform was an Ad26 vector, and its expressed antigen was Wuhan-strain SARS-CoV-2 spike. V lost 4 bases, J lost 4 bases, and 10 bases stayed unmatched. This CDR3 contains 16 residues. Germline lookup yields CDR1 SEHNR and CDR2 FQNEAQ (reference sequence). Profiling relied on immunoSEQ multiplex PCR, and the TCRdb table lists in-frame clones only, not all of them. The table has about 350,000 clones, 86% seen once. Turning to this clone: Its antigen is as yet unknown.

The clonotype was recovered from a person aged 18-60 years who received the Ad26.COV2.S COVID-19 vaccine or a placebo. The rearrangement uses TRBV7-9 and TRBJ2-7; 10 bases are shared with TRBD1. The sequenced sample was peripheral blood, obtained in a trial of Ad26.COV2.S vaccine versus placebo. CDR3 bases: TGTGCCAGCAGCTATGTATCCGGGACAGGGGTTTACGAGCAGTACTTC. Protein: CASSYVSGTGVYEQYF.